The present T cell receptor (beta chain) was sequenced within a study of long-term antiretroviral therapy in people with HIV. Overall study: First collections came about a decade before the 2015 immediate-ART recommendation.

Study-level findings and limits: Unavailable data included ART adherence, viral resistance and therapy changes (switches in treatment). Blood specimens, gathered between about 2004 and 2017, were possibly obtained under older ART regimens.

Points on this clone: The antigen is undetermined.

V was shortened by 9 bases and J by 0 bases, with 11 bases between the two germline ends. CDR3 length: 13 amino acids. Germline CDR1 and CDR2: MDHEN and SYDVKM. Version v3.0 of the immunoSEQ assay ran at survey level. Clones were read by immunoSEQ multiplex PCR, and TCRdb kept only the in-frame ones, dropping some. This sample yields 27,000 or so clones, of which approximately 86% are seen a single time; approximately 16% belongs to the top ten. 1-10 million cryopreserved PBMC were held in samples before DNA extraction. This TCR derives from a man in his fifties with HIV. Sequenced here: unsorted PBMCs, sampled 1.2 years after starting antiretroviral therapy. The chain joins TRBV28 to TRBJ1-1; possible D gene TRBD1, 5 bases. The CDR3 here is CASNRRMNTEAFF. As DNA, the CDR3 is TGTGCCAGTAACAGGAGAATGAACACTGAAGCTTTCTTT.